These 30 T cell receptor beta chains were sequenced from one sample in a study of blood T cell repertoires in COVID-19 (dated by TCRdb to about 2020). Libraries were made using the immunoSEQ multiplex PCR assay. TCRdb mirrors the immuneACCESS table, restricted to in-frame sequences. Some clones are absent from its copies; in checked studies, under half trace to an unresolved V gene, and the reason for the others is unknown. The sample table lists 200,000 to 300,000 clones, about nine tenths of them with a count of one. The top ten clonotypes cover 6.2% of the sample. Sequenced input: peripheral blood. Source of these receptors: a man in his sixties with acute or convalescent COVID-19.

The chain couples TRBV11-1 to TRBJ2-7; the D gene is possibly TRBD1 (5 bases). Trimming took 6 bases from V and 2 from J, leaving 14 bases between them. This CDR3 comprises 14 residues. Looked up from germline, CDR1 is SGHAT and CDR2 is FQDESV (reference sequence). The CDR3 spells CASRVLQGPYEQYF. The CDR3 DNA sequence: TGTGCCAGCAGGGTCCTTCAGGGTCCCTACGAGCAGTACTTC.

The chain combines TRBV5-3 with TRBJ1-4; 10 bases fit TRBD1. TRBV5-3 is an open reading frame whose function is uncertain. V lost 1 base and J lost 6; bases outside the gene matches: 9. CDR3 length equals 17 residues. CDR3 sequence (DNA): TGTGCCAGAAGCTTGCGGGACAGGGGCCGGAGATATGAAAAACTGTTTTTT. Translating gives CARSLRDRGRRYEKLFF.

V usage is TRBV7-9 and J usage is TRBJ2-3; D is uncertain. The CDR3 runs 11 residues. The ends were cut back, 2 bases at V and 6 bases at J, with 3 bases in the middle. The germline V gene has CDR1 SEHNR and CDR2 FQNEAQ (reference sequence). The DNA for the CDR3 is TGTGCCAGCAGCTTACAGGATACGCAGTATTTT. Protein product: CASSLQDTQYF.

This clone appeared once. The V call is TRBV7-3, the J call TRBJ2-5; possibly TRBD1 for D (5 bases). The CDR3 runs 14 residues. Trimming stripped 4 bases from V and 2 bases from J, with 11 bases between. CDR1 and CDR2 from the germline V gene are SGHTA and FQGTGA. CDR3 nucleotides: TGTGCCAGCAGCTACCAGGGTCGGCAAGAGACCCAGTACTTC. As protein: CASSYQGRQETQYF.

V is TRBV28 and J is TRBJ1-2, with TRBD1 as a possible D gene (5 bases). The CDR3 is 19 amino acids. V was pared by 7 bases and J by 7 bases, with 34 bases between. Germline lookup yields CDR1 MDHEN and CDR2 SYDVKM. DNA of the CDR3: TGTGCCAGCATTCTTCAAGTGGGAAAACAGGATCCCCGCTATAGTGGCTACACCTTC. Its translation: CASILQVGKQDPRYSGYTF.

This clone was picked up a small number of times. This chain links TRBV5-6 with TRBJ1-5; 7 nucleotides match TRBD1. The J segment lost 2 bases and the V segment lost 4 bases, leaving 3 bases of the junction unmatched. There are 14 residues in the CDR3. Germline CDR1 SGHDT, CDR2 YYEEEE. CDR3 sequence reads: CASSRQGGNQPQHF. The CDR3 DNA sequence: TGTGCCAGCAGCCGACAGGGCGGCAATCAGCCCCAGCATTTT.

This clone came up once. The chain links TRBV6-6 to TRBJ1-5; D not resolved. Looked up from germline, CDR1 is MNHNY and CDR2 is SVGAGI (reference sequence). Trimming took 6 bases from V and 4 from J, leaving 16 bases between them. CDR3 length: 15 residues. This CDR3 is CASSPLGGINQPQHF. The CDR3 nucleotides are TGTGCCAGCAGCCCCCTTGGAGGTATTAATCAGCCCCAGCATTTT.

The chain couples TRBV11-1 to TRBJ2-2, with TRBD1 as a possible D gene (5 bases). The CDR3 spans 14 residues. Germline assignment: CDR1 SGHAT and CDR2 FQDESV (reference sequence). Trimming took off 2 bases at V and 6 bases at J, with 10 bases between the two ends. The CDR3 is CASSLQGRAGELFF. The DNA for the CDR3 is TGTGCCAGCAGCTTACAGGGCCGGGCCGGGGAGCTGTTTTTT.

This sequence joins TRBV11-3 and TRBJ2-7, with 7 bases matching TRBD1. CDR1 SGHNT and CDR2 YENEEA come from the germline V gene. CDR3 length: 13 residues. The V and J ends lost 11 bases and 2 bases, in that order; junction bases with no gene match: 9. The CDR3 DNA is TGTGCCCGCAACGGGACAGAAACCTACGAGCAGTACTTC. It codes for CARNGTETYEQYF.

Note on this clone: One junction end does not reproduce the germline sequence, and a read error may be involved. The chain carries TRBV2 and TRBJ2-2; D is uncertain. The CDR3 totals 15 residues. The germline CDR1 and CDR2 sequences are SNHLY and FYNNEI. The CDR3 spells CASRDLSPNTGELFF. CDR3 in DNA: TGTGCCAGCCGTGATCTATCTCCTAACACCGGGGAGCTGTTTTTT.

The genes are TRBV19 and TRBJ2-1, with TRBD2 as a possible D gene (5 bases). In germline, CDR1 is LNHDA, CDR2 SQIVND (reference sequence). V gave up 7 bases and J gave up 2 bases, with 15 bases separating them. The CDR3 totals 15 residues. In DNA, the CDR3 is TGTGCCAGTACTCATGGGAGCGGAACCTACAATGAGCAGTTCTTC. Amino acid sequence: CASTHGSGTYNEQFF.

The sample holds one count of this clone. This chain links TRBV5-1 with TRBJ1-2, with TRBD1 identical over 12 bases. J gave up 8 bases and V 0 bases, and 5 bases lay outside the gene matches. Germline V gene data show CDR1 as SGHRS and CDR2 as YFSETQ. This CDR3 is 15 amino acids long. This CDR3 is CASSLVGTGGSGYTF. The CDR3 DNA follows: TGCGCCAGCAGCTTGGTCGGGACAGGGGGCTCCGGCTACACCTTC.

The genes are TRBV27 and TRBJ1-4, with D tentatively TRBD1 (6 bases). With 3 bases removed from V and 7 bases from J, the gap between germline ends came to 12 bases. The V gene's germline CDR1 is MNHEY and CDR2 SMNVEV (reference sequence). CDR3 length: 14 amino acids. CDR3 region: CASSFRTGSEKLFF. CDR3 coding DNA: TGTGCCAGCAGTTTTAGAACAGGGAGTGAAAAACTGTTTTTT.

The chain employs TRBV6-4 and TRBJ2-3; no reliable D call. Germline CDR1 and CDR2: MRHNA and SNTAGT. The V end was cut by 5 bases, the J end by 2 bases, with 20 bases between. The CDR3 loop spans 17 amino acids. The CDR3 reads CASSTTALQSFTDTQYF. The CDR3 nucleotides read TGTGCCAGCAGTACCACCGCGCTACAGTCTTTCACAGATACGCAGTATTTT.

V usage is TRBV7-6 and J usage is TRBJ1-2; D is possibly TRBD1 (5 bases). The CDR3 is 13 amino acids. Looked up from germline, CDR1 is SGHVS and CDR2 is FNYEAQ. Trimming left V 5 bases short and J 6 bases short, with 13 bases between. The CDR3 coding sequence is TGTGCCAGCAGCCGGGCAGGGTACGATGGCTACACCTTC. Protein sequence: CASSRAGYDGYTF. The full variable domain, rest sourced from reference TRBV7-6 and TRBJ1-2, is GAGVSQSPRYKVTKRGQDVALRCDPISGHVSLYWYRQALGQGPEFLTYFNYEAQQDKSGLPNDRFSAERPEGSISTLTIQRTEQRDSAMYRCASSRAGYDGYTFGSGTRLTVV.

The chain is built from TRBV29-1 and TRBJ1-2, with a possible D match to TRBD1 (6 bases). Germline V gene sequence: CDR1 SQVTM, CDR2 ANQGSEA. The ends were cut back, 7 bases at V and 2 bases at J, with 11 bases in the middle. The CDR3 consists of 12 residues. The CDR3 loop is CSAGAANYGYTF. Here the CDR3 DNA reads TGCAGCGCGGGGGCGGCGAACTATGGCTACACCTTC.

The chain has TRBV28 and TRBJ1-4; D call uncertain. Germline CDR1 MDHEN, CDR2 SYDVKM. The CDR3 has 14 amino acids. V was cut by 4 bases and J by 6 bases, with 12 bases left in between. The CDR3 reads CASSSADADEKLFF. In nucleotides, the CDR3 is TGTGCCAGCAGTTCCGCAGACGCGGATGAAAAACTGTTTTTT.

CDR3 nucleotide sequence: TGTGCCAGCAGCCCGCTTTCCGGGGGAGGGGCTGAAGCTTTCTTT. It translates to CASSPLSGGGAEAFF. The J gene is TRBJ1-1, the V gene TRBV9, with D perhaps TRBD1 (5 bases). The V gene lost 4 bases and the J gene lost 6 bases, with 19 bases spanning the gap. Germline V lookup: CDR1 SGDLS, CDR2 YYNGEE. The CDR3 consists of 15 residues.

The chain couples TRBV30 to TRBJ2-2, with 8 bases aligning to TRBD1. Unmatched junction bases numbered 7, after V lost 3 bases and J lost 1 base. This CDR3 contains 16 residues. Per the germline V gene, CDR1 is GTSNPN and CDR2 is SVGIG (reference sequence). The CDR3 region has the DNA TGTGCCTGGAGCGGACAGGGCCTAAGGAACACCGGGGAGCTGTTTTTT. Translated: CAWSGQGLRNTGELFF.

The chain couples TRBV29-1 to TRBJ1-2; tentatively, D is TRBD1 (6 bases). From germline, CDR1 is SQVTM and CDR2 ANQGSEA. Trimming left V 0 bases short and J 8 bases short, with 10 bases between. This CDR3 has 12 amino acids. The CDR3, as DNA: TGCAGCGTTGAAGACGGGGGGCACGGCTACACCTTC. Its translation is CSVEDGGHGYTF.

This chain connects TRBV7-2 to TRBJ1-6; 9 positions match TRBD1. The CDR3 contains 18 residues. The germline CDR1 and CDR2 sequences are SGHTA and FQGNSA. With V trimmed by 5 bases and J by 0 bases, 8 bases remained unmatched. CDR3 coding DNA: TGTGCCAGCAGCCGGACAGGGGAAGGGAGCTCCTATAATTCACCCCTCCACTTT. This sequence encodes CASSRTGEGSSYNSPLHF.

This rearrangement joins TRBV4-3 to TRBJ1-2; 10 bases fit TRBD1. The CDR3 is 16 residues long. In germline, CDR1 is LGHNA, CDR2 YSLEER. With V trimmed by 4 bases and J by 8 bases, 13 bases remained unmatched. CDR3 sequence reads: CASSPQGGQGERGYTF. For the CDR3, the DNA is TGCGCCAGCAGCCCTCAGGGAGGACAGGGGGAGCGGGGCTACACCTTC.

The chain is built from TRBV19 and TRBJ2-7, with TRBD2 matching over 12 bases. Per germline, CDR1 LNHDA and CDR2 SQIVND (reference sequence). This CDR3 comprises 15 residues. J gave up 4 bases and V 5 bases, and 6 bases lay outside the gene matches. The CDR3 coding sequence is TGTGCCAGTAGTCTAGCGGGAGGGCCCCGGTACGAGCAGTACTTC. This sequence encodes CASSLAGGPRYEQYF.

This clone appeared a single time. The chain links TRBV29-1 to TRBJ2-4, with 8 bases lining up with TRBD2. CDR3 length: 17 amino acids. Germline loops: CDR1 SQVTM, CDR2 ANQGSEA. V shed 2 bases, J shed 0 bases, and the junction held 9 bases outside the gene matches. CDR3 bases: TGCAGCGTTGAAAACTCGGGAGGGGACCTAGCCAAAAACATTCAGTACTTC. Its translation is CSVENSGGDLAKNIQYF.

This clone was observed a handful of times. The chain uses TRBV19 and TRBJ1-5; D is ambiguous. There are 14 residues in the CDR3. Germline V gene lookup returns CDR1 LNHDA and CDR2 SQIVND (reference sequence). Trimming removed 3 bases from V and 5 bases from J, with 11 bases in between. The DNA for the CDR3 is TGTGCCAGTAGTATTGCACATGCGGATCAGCCCCAGCATTTT. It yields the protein CASSIAHADQPQHF.

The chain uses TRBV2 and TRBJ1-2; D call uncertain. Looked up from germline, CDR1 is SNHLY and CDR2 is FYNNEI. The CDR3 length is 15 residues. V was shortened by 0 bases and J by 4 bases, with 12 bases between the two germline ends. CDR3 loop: CASSEARVGPYGYTF. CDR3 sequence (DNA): TGTGCCAGCAGTGAAGCACGGGTTGGTCCCTATGGCTACACCTTC.

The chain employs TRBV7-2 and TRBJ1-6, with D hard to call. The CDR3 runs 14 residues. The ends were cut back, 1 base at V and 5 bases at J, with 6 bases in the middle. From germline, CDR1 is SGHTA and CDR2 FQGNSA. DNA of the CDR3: TGTGCCAGCAGCTTAGACAGAAATAATTCACCCCTCCACTTT. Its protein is CASSLDRNNSPLHF. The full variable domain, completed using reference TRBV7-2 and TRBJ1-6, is GAGVSQSPSNKVTEKGKDVELRCDPISGHTALYWYRQSLGQGLEFLIYFQGNSAPDKSGLPSDRFSAERTGGSVSTLTIQRTQQEDSAVYLCASSLDRNNSPLHFGNGTRLTVT.

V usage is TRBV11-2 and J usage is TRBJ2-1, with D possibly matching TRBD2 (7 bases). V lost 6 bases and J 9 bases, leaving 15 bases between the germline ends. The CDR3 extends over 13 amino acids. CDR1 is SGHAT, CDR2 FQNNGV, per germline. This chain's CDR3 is CASRRSRGGEQFF. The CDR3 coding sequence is TGTGCCAGCAGGAGGAGTAGGGGGGGTGAGCAGTTCTTC.

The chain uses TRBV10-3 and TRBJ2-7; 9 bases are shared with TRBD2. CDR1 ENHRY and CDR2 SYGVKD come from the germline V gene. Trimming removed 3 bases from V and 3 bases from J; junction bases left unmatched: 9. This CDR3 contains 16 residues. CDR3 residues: CAISDERLADYYEQYF. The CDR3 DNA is TGTGCCATCAGTGACGAGAGACTAGCGGATTACTACGAGCAGTACTTC.

The CDR3 protein is CSVAGLAGTEQYF. The CDR3, as DNA: TGCAGCGTCGCGGGACTAGCAGGAACCGAGCAGTACTTC. The chain uses TRBV29-1 and TRBJ2-7; TRBD2 agrees at 9 bases. V trimming: 6 bases; J trimming: 6 bases; junction bases outside the gene matches: 9. Germline CDR1 reads SQVTM; CDR2 reads ANQGSEA. The CDR3 contains 13 residues.